This T cell receptor (beta chain) stems from a study of beta chain features in type 1 diabetes. Expressed TCRB transcripts were sequenced, since all the RNA that had been isolated was reverse transcribed. The table came from immunoSEQ multiplex PCR; TCRdb's copy has only in-frame clones and leaves some out. Found here are about 300,000 clones, approximately 8.1% of them singletons; the top ten hold more than 0.9%. This clone was seen a few times. The target antigen is unknown. Points from the study as a whole: A definitive answer on HLA type influencing TCRB rearrangement was not reached here.

The receptor's source is a woman between 18 and 30 years old in good health. The specimen was central memory CD4+ T cells from blood.

The CDR3 spells CASSPIGWSGANVLTF. DNA of the CDR3: TGTGCCAGCAGCCCGATAGGGTGGTCTGGGGCCAACGTCCTGACTTTC. The chain is built from TRBV5-6 and TRBJ2-6; D call uncertain. Trimming took 4 bases from V and 1 from J, leaving 12 bases between them. Germline-derived CDR1 and CDR2 are SGHDT and YYEEEE. This CDR3 has 16 residues.